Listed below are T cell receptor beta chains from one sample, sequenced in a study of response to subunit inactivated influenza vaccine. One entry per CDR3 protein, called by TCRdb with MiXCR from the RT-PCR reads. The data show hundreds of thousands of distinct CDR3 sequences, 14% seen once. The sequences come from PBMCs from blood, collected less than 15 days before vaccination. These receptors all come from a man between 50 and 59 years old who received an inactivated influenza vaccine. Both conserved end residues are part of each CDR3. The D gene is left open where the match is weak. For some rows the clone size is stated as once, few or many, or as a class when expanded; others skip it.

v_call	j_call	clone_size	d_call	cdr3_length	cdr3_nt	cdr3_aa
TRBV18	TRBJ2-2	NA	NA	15	TGTGCCAGCTCACCCAGGAAAGGCGACACCGGGGAGCTGTTTTTT	CASSPRKGDTGELFF
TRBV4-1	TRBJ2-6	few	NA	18	TGCGCCAGCAGCCAATGGCGGTCGTCCTCCTCTGGGGCCAACGTCCTGACTTTC	CASSQWRSSSSGANVLTF
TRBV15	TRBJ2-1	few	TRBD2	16	TGTGCCACCAGCAGAGAAGGCCTAGCGGGTTACAATGAGCAGTTCTTC	CATSREGLAGYNEQFF
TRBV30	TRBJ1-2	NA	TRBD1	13	TGTGCCTGGAGGACAGGGGCCAACTATGGCTACACCTTC	CAWRTGANYGYTF
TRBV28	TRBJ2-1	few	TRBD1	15	TGTGCCAGCAGCTCCTCGGGCGCACAGGGGTCTGAGCAGTTCTTC	CASSSSGAQGSEQFF
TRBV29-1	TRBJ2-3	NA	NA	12	TGCAGCGTTGAAGAAGGATTCGACGGGCAGTATTTT	CSVEEGFDGQYF
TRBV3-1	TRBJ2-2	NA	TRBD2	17	TGTGCCAGCAGCCAAGAACAGCGGGGTCCCCCGACCGGGGAGCTGTTTTTT	CASSQEQRGPPTGELFF
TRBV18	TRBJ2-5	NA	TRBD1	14	TGTGCCAGCTCACGCCGGGACAGGGAAGAGACCCAGTACTTC	CASSRRDREETQYF
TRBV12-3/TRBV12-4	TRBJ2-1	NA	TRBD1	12	TGTGCCAGCATTTTGACAGGGGCTGAGCAGTTCTTC	CASILTGAEQFF
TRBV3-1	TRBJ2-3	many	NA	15	TGTGCCAGCAGCCAAGGTGGGACAAGCACAGATACGCAGTATTTT	CASSQGGTSTDTQYF
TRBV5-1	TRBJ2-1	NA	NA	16	TGCGCCAGCAGCTTGAACGACCTTCTCTTGAACAATGAGCAGTTCTTC	CASSLNDLLLNNEQFF
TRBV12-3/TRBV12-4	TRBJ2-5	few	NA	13	TGTGCCAGCAGTTTTTTAGGTCCCGGGACCCAGTACTTC	CASSFLGPGTQYF
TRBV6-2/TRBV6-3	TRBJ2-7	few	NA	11	TGTGCCAGCAGGGGGGCGAGAGGTCTTCACTTC	CASRGARGLHF
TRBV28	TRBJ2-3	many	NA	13	TGTGCCAGCAGTATGCCAGGGACCGATACGCAGTATTTT	CASSMPGTDTQYF
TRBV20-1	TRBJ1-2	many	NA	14	TGCAGTGCTGGGAGAACACCTAATAACTATGGCTACACCTTC	CSAGRTPNNYGYTF
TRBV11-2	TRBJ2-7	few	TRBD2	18	TGTGCCAGCAGCTTAAAATCCGGGACTAGCGGGGGGGCCTACGAGCAGTACTTC	CASSLKSGTSGGAYEQYF
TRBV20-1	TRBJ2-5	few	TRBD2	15	TGCAGTGCTAGAGGCATTTCTAGCGGGACGGAGACCCAGTACTTC	CSARGISSGTETQYF
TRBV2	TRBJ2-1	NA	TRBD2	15	TGTGCCAGCAGTGATAGCGGGACCCGTTACAATGAGCAGTTCTTC	CASSDSGTRYNEQFF
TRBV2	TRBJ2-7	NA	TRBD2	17	TGTGCCAGCAGTGAAACGGGACTAGCGGGAGGGTACTACGAGCAGTACTTC	CASSETGLAGGYYEQYF
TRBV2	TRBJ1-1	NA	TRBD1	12	TGTGCCAGCCGACAGGGGACCACTGAAGCTTTCTTT	CASRQGTTEAFF
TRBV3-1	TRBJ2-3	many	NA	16	TGTGCCAGCAGCCAGGGACCGGGCCCCGGCTCAGATACGCAGTATTTT	CASSQGPGPGSDTQYF
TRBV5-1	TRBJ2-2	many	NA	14	TGCGCCAGCAGCTTGCTTACGAACACCGGGGAGCTGTTTTTT	CASSLLTNTGELFF
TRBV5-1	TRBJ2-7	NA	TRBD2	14	TGCGCCAGCAGAACGACTAGCAGGAGTGACGAGCAGTACTTC	CASRTTSRSDEQYF
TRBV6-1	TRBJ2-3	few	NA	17	TGTGCCAGCAGTGAGCTTGGCGGGGGCCTTAACTTTGATACGCAGTATTTT	CASSELGGGLNFDTQYF
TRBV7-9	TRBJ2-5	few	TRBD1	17	TGTGCCAGCAGCTTAGCAGGCGCAGGGGGTATCCAAGAGACCCAGTACTTC	CASSLAGAGGIQETQYF
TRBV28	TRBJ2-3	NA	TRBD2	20	TGTGCCAGCAGTCCGCACCGATCAAAGACTAGCGGGAGGGCTAAAGATACGCAGTATTTT	CASSPHRSKTSGRAKDTQYF
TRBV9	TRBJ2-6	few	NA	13	TGTGCCAGCAGGGGGGCTGGGGCCAACGTCCTGACTTTC	CASRGAGANVLTF
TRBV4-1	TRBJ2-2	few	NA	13	TGCGCCAGCAGCCAAGAAGGGCTAGCGGAGCTGTTTTTT	CASSQEGLAELFF
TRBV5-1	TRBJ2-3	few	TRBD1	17	TGCGCCAGCAGCTTGGAGGCAGGGGGTACCCTCACAGATACGCAGTATTTT	CASSLEAGGTLTDTQYF
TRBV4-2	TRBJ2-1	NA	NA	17	TGTGCCAGCAGCCAAGTCCCAATTGGGAGCTCCTACAATGAGCAGTTCTTC	CASSQVPIGSSYNEQFF
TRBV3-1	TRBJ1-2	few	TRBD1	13	TGTGCCAGCAGCCAAGCGACAGGGTTTGGCTACACCTTC	CASSQATGFGYTF
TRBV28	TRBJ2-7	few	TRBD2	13	TGTGCCAGCAGTTTCGGGACTAGCCACGAGCAGTACTTC	CASSFGTSHEQYF
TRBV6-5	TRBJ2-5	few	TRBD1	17	TGTGCCAGCAGTTACGGGACAGGGGGATTAGTTCGGGAGACCCAGTACTTC	CASSYGTGGLVRETQYF
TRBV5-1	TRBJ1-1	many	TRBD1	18	TGCGCCAGCAGCGCGACTGGACAGGGGGTTGGTCTGAACACTGAAGCTTTCTTT	CASSATGQGVGLNTEAFF